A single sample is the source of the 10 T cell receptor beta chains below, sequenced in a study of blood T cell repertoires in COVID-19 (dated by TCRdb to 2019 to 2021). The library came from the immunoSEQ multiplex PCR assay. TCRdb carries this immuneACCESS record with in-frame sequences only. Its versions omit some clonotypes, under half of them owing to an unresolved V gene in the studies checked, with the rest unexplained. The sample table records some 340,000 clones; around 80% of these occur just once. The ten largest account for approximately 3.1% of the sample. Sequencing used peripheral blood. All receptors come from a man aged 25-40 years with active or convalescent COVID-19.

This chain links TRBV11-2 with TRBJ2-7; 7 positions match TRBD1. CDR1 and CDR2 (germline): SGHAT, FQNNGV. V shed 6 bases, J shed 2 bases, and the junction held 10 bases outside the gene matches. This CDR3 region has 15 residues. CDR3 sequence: CASSWAGTVTYEQYF. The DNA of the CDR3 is TGTGCCAGCAGTTGGGCAGGGACAGTTACCTACGAGCAGTACTTC.

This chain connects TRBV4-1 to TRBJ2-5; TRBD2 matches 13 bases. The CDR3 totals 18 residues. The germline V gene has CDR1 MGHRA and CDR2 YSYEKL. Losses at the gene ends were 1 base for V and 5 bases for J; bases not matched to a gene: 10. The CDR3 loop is CASSQAGLAGEGWETQYF. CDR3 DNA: TGCGCCAGCAGCCAAGCAGGACTAGCGGGAGAAGGGTGGGAGACCCAGTACTTC.

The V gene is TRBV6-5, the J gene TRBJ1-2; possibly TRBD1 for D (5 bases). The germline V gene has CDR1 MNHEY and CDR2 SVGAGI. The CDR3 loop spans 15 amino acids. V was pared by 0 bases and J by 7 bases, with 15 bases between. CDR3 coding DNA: TGTGCCAGCAGTTACTCCTCCAGGGCGTCCTCTGGCTACACCTTC. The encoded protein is CASSYSSRASSGYTF.

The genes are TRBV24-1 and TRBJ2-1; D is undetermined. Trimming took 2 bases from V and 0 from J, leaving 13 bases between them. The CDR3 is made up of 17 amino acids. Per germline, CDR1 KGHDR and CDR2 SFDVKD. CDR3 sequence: CATSDSTEPDSYNEQFF. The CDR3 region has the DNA TGTGCCACCAGTGATTCGACGGAGCCTGACTCCTACAATGAGCAGTTCTTC.

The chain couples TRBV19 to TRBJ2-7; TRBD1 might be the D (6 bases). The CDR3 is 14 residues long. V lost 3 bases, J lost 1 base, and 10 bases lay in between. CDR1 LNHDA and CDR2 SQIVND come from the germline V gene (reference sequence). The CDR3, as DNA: TGTGCCAGTAGTATGGGGGCAGATTCCTACGAGCAGTACTTC. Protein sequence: CASSMGADSYEQYF.

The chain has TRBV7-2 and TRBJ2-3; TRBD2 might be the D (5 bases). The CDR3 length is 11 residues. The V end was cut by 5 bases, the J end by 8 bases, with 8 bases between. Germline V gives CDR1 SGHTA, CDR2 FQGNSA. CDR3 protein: CASSAEGTQYF. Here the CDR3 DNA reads TGTGCCAGCAGCGCAGAGGGTACGCAGTATTTT. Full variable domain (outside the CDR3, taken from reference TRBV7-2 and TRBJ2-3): GAGVSQSPSNKVTEKGKDVELRCDPISGHTALYWYRQSLGQGLEFLIYFQGNSAPDKSGLPSDRFSAERTGGSVSTLTIQRTQQEDSAVYLCASSAEGTQYFGPGTRLTVL.

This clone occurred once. The CDR3 bases are TGTGCCAGCAGCTTAGACAGTCCTACCTATGGCTACACCTTC. Amino acid sequence: CASSLDSPTYGYTF. The chain employs TRBV7-9 and TRBJ1-2; D gene uncertain. Per the germline V gene, CDR1 is SEHNR and CDR2 is FQNEAQ (reference sequence). The CDR3 loop spans 14 amino acids. With 1 base removed from V and 4 bases from J, the gap between germline ends came to 10 bases.

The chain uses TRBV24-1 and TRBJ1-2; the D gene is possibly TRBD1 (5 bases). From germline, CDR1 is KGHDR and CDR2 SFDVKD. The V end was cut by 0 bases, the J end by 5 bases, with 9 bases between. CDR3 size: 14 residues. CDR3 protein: CATSDLWGGYGYTF. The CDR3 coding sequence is TGTGCCACCAGTGATTTGTGGGGGGGGTATGGCTACACCTTC.

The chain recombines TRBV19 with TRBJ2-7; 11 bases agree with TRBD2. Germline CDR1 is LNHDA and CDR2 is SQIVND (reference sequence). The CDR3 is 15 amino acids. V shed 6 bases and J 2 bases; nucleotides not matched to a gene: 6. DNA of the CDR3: TGTGCCAGTAGGGGGCTAGCGGGAGGAGCCTACGAGCAGTACTTC. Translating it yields CASRGLAGGAYEQYF.

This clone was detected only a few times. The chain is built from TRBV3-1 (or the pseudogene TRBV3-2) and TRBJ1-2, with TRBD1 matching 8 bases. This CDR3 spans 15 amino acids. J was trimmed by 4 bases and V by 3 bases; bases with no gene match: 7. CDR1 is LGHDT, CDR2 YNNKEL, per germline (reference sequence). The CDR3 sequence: CASSQPGQGVYGYTF. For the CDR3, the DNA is TGTGCCAGCAGCCAGCCCGGACAGGGAGTCTATGGCTACACCTTC.